This is a list of T cell receptor beta chains from one sample in a study of graft-versus-host responses after intestinal transplantation. No antigen has been assigned to these receptors. Sequenced by immunoSEQ multiplex PCR; TCRdb stores in-frame clones only, minus some. Of roughly 110,000 clones in the sample, over 80% are singletons; the top ten hold less than 0.8%. The sequences come from unstimulated CD4+ T cells sorted from spleen or lymph node cells, collected before transplant. All receptors derive from a human donor who was the organ donor for an intestinal transplant. The CDR3 runs from the conserved cysteine through the conserved F or W. The order of the fields is clone size, V gene, D gene, J gene, CDR3 DNA, CDR3 protein. D genes are given only for firm matches. Not all rows give a size; the values are once, few, many and, for expanded clones, a class.

abundance: .
v_gene: TRBV28
d_gene: TRBD1
j_gene: TRBJ1-3
CDR3nt: TGTGCCAGCAGCGGGGAGGACAGGGCTGGAAACACCATATATTTT
CDR3aa: CASSGEDRAGNTIYF

abundance: .
v_gene: TRBV28
d_gene: .
j_gene: TRBJ2-7
CDR3nt: TGTGCCAGCAGGCCCGGGACATCCGGCTACGAGCAGTACTTC
CDR3aa: CASRPGTSGYEQYF

abundance: .
v_gene: TRBV5-1
d_gene: .
j_gene: TRBJ1-1
CDR3nt: TGCGCCAGCAGCTTCGCGACCAGCACTGAAGCTTTCTTT
CDR3aa: CASSFATSTEAFF

abundance: few
v_gene: TRBV5-1
d_gene: .
j_gene: TRBJ2-5
CDR3nt: TGCGCCAGCAGCTACCAGCAGGGAGACCAAGAGACCCAGTACTTC
CDR3aa: CASSYQQGDQETQYF

abundance: few
v_gene: TRBV30
d_gene: TRBD1
j_gene: TRBJ2-3
CDR3nt: TGTGCCTGGGAGGGAACAGGGGTCGGGGATACGCAGTATTTT
CDR3aa: CAWEGTGVGDTQYF

abundance: .
v_gene: TRBV7-9
d_gene: .
j_gene: TRBJ2-3
CDR3nt: TGTGCCAGCAGCTTAGGGACGCCAGATACGCAGTATTTT
CDR3aa: CASSLGTPDTQYF

abundance: .
v_gene: TRBV11-2
d_gene: TRBD2
j_gene: TRBJ2-7
CDR3nt: TGTGCCAGCAGCTTAGAGTATCTAGCGGGGGGCGGGGTCGGCTACGAGCAGTACTTC
CDR3aa: CASSLEYLAGGGVGYEQYF

abundance: few
v_gene: TRBV5-1
d_gene: .
j_gene: TRBJ2-6
CDR3nt: TGCGCCAGCAGCCCCTCAACAGGGACTGGGGCCAACGTCCTGACTTTC
CDR3aa: CASSPSTGTGANVLTF

abundance: .
v_gene: TRBV6-1
d_gene: .
j_gene: TRBJ1-3
CDR3nt: TGTGCCACCAGACCAGGGGAAGCTGGAAACACCATATATTTT
CDR3aa: CATRPGEAGNTIYF

abundance: .
v_gene: TRBV19
d_gene: .
j_gene: TRBJ1-1
CDR3nt: TGTGCCAGTAGTGATAGAGGGGGTGTCACTGAAGCTTTCTTT
CDR3aa: CASSDRGGVTEAFF

abundance: .
v_gene: TRBV7-2
d_gene: .
j_gene: TRBJ1-1
CDR3nt: TGTGCCAGCAGCTTAGCTCAGTTGAACACTGAAGCTTTCTTT
CDR3aa: CASSLAQLNTEAFF

abundance: .
v_gene: TRBV5-8
d_gene: .
j_gene: TRBJ2-4
CDR3nt: TGTGCCAGCAGCTTGTTAGGCTTCGCCAAAAACATTCAGTACTTC
CDR3aa: CASSLLGFAKNIQYF

abundance: .
v_gene: TRBV5-6
d_gene: .
j_gene: TRBJ2-7
CDR3nt: TGTGCCAGCAGCCGTTGGGGGACCGAGCAGTACTTC
CDR3aa: CASSRWGTEQYF

abundance: .
v_gene: TRBV27
d_gene: .
j_gene: TRBJ1-3
CDR3nt: TGTGCCAGCAGTGGACCCGGCAACACCATATATTTT
CDR3aa: CASSGPGNTIYF

abundance: .
v_gene: TRBV11-2
d_gene: TRBD2
j_gene: TRBJ2-4
CDR3nt: TGTGCCAGCAGCTCCCCCCTTGGGACTAGCGGGGGGGTGAAAAACATTCAGTACTTC
CDR3aa: CASSSPLGTSGGVKNIQYF

abundance: .
v_gene: TRBV6-1
d_gene: .
j_gene: TRBJ1-3
CDR3nt: TGTGCCAGCAGTGCAGTCAGATCCTCTGGAAACACCATATATTTT
CDR3aa: CASSAVRSSGNTIYF

abundance: .
v_gene: TRBV10-3
d_gene: .
j_gene: TRBJ2-1
CDR3nt: TGCGCCATCAGTGATGATCTAGGGGGAAATGAGCAGTTCTTC
CDR3aa: CAISDDLGGNEQFF

abundance: few
v_gene: TRBV28
d_gene: .
j_gene: TRBJ1-2
CDR3nt: TGTGCCACCTCGTTCGGGGGGGGCTACACCTTC
CDR3aa: CATSFGGGYTF

abundance: .
v_gene: TRBV5-1
d_gene: .
j_gene: TRBJ1-1
CDR3nt: TGCGCCAGCAGCAAAGGGGACATGAACACTGAAGCTTTCTTT
CDR3aa: CASSKGDMNTEAFF

abundance: .
v_gene: TRBV5-1
d_gene: .
j_gene: TRBJ2-7
CDR3nt: TGCGCCAGCAGCTCGGTGGGGTTAGCGGCTGTGCAGTACTTC
CDR3aa: CASSSVGLAAVQYF

abundance: .
v_gene: TRBV7-3
d_gene: TRBD2
j_gene: TRBJ2-1
CDR3nt: TGTGCCAGCAGCTTAGGGGGACTAGCGGAGTTGACCTCCTACAATGAGCAGTTCTTC
CDR3aa: CASSLGGLAELTSYNEQFF

abundance: .
v_gene: TRBV6-6
d_gene: .
j_gene: TRBJ2-3
CDR3nt: TGTGCCAGCCAATCCAGGGATACGCAGTATTTT
CDR3aa: CASQSRDTQYF

abundance: .
v_gene: TRBV5-6
d_gene: TRBD1
j_gene: TRBJ1-6
CDR3nt: TGTGCCAGCAACCTGGGACAGTATAATTCACCCCTCCACTTT
CDR3aa: CASNLGQYNSPLHF

abundance: .
v_gene: TRBV6-5
d_gene: TRBD1
j_gene: TRBJ1-5
CDR3nt: TGTGCCAGCAGTCGAGGGCGACAGGGCGGGCCCCAGCATTTT
CDR3aa: CASSRGRQGGPQHF

abundance: few
v_gene: TRBV5-4
d_gene: TRBD1
j_gene: TRBJ2-7
CDR3nt: TGTGCCAGCAGCCCATCCGGGACAGGGGGCAGGTACGAGCAGTACTTC
CDR3aa: CASSPSGTGGRYEQYF

abundance: .
v_gene: TRBV18
d_gene: .
j_gene: TRBJ2-3
CDR3nt: TGTGCCAGCTCCCGACCCCCCCACGGTCCAGGGGATACGCAGTATTTT
CDR3aa: CASSRPPHGPGDTQYF

abundance: .
v_gene: TRBV4-1
d_gene: .
j_gene: TRBJ1-3
CDR3nt: TGCGCCAGCAGCCAAAACGTGGAGCGGACTGGAAACACCATATATTTT
CDR3aa: CASSQNVERTGNTIYF

abundance: .
v_gene: TRBV5-1
d_gene: TRBD2
j_gene: TRBJ2-2
CDR3nt: TGCGCCAGCAGCCTCCGTAGCGGGTCGAACACCGGGGAGCTGTTTTTT
CDR3aa: CASSLRSGSNTGELFF

abundance: .
v_gene: TRBV9
d_gene: TRBD1
j_gene: TRBJ1-4
CDR3nt: TGTGCCAGCAGCAGGACAGGGGTAGGGGAAAAACTGTTTTTT
CDR3aa: CASSRTGVGEKLFF

abundance: .
v_gene: TRBV27
d_gene: TRBD2
j_gene: TRBJ2-3
CDR3nt: TGTGCCAGCAGTTTTCATCTTCGGGGGGGTAGCACAGATACGCAGTATTTT
CDR3aa: CASSFHLRGGSTDTQYF

abundance: .
v_gene: TRBV19
d_gene: .
j_gene: TRBJ2-3
CDR3nt: TGTGCCAGTAGTATCATGGATACGCAGTATTTT
CDR3aa: CASSIMDTQYF

abundance: .
v_gene: TRBV19
d_gene: .
j_gene: TRBJ1-1
CDR3nt: TGTGCCAGTACTTTGGGTTTGCGTACTGAAGCTTTCTTT
CDR3aa: CASTLGLRTEAFF

abundance: .
v_gene: TRBV18
d_gene: TRBD2
j_gene: TRBJ2-1
CDR3nt: TGTGCCAGCTCGGGACTAGCGGGAGCCCGCTCCTACAATGAGCAGTTCTTC
CDR3aa: CASSGLAGARSYNEQFF

abundance: .
v_gene: TRBV2
d_gene: TRBD1
j_gene: TRBJ2-5
CDR3nt: TGTGCCAGCAGCGGGACAGGGTCGGAGACCCAGTACTTC
CDR3aa: CASSGTGSETQYF

abundance: .
v_gene: TRBV19
d_gene: TRBD2
j_gene: TRBJ2-3
CDR3nt: TGTGCCAGTAGTCCCAGGACTAGCGGGAGAGTTCCAGGAGATACGCAGTATTTT
CDR3aa: CASSPRTSGRVPGDTQYF

abundance: .
v_gene: TRBV4-1
d_gene: TRBD1
j_gene: TRBJ1-2
CDR3nt: TGCGCCAGCAGCTGGCGGACAGGGGATGGCTACACCTTC
CDR3aa: CASSWRTGDGYTF

abundance: .
v_gene: TRBV25-1
d_gene: TRBD1
j_gene: TRBJ2-7
CDR3nt: TGTGCCAGCAGTATTACAGGGGGCTCTCATGAGCAGTACTTC
CDR3aa: CASSITGGSHEQYF

abundance: .
v_gene: TRBV5-6
d_gene: .
j_gene: TRBJ2-1
CDR3nt: TGTGCCAGCAGCTTGGCAACGGGGGCTGAGCAGTTCTTC
CDR3aa: CASSLATGAEQFF

abundance: .
v_gene: TRBV7-2
d_gene: TRBD2
j_gene: TRBJ2-3
CDR3nt: TGTGCCAGCAGCTTAGCGCCGGGGGGGCTCGCAGATACGCAGTATTTT
CDR3aa: CASSLAPGGLADTQYF

abundance: .
v_gene: TRBV6-5
d_gene: TRBD1
j_gene: TRBJ1-3
CDR3nt: TGTGCCAGCAGTTACTCGACAGGGGAGAGTGGAAACACCATATATTTT
CDR3aa: CASSYSTGESGNTIYF

abundance: once
v_gene: TRBV5-1
d_gene: .
j_gene: TRBJ2-1
CDR3nt: TGCGCCAGCAGCATGGAACAGGTTCAATTTTCGAATGAGCAGTTCTTC
CDR3aa: CASSMEQVQFSNEQFF

abundance: .
v_gene: TRBV10-3
d_gene: .
j_gene: TRBJ1-2
CDR3nt: TGTGCCATCAGTGAAGGGCAGGGATATGGCTACACCTTC
CDR3aa: CAISEGQGYGYTF

abundance: .
v_gene: TRBV6-1
d_gene: .
j_gene: TRBJ2-6
CDR3nt: TGTGCCAGCAGGAGCGGAGGCTCTGGGGCCAACGTCCTGACTTTC
CDR3aa: CASRSGGSGANVLTF

abundance: .
v_gene: TRBV10-2
d_gene: TRBD2
j_gene: TRBJ2-5
CDR3nt: TGCGCCAGCAGTGAGAGCGGGAGGTCACGAGAGACCCAGTACTTC
CDR3aa: CASSESGRSRETQYF

abundance: .
v_gene: TRBV4-1
d_gene: TRBD2
j_gene: TRBJ2-1
CDR3nt: TGCGCCAGCAGCCCGGGACTAGCGGGGGGGCCCCTCTACAATGAGCAGTTCTTC
CDR3aa: CASSPGLAGGPLYNEQFF

abundance: .
v_gene: TRBV19
d_gene: .
j_gene: TRBJ2-1
CDR3nt: TGTGCCAGTAGTATAGGGCGGGACCCCTACAATGAGCAGTTCTTC
CDR3aa: CASSIGRDPYNEQFF

abundance: .
v_gene: TRBV5-5
d_gene: .
j_gene: TRBJ1-2
CDR3nt: TGTGCCAGCAGCTTGGCCGCCTCAGGGAGACTAAACTATGGCTACACCTTC
CDR3aa: CASSLAASGRLNYGYTF

abundance: .
v_gene: TRBV6-5
d_gene: .
j_gene: TRBJ2-3
CDR3nt: TGTGCCAGCAGTACCACCGGAGGCACAGATACGCAGTATTTT
CDR3aa: CASSTTGGTDTQYF

abundance: .
v_gene: TRBV20-1
d_gene: .
j_gene: TRBJ2-1
CDR3nt: TGCAGTGCTAGACACTACAATGAGCAGTTCTTC
CDR3aa: CSARHYNEQFF

abundance: .
v_gene: TRBV14
d_gene: TRBD1
j_gene: TRBJ1-4
CDR3nt: TGTGCCAGCAGCCCGGGACAGGGGGCAGCTAATGAAAAACTGTTTTTT
CDR3aa: CASSPGQGAANEKLFF

abundance: .
v_gene: TRBV19
d_gene: .
j_gene: TRBJ2-5
CDR3nt: TGTGCCAGTAGTGATTCAGGACAGAGGGGAGAGACCCAGTACTTC
CDR3aa: CASSDSGQRGETQYF

abundance: .
v_gene: TRBV19
d_gene: .
j_gene: TRBJ1-6
CDR3nt: TGTGCCAGTAGCGATCGCCACCGGGACAAAAATTCACCCCTCCACTTT
CDR3aa: CASSDRHRDKNSPLHF

abundance: few
v_gene: TRBV6-5
d_gene: .
j_gene: TRBJ1-2
CDR3nt: TGTGCCAGCAGTTATCAGCTCCCGGGACGAGGTGGCTACACCTTC
CDR3aa: CASSYQLPGRGGYTF

abundance: .
v_gene: TRBV18
d_gene: .
j_gene: TRBJ1-5
CDR3nt: TGTGCCAGCTCACCTCAGGGGAACGGCAATCAGCCCCAGCATTTT
CDR3aa: CASSPQGNGNQPQHF

abundance: .
v_gene: TRBV6-1
d_gene: TRBD1
j_gene: TRBJ2-2
CDR3nt: TGTGCCAGCCGGACAGGGTCCGGGGAGCTGTTTTTT
CDR3aa: CASRTGSGELFF